This TCR beta chain originates from a study of STAT5B mutations in CD4+ large granular lymphocyte leukemia (dated 2022 in TCRdb). About the study as a whole: Among healthy controls, the CDR3 'QG' motif was associated with a particular HLA allele. Flow cytometry on FACSCanto II or FACSVerse confirmed that purified fractions exceeded 95% purity among lymphocytes. The study compared the TCRbeta repertoires of patients with CD4+ T-cell large granular lymphocyte leukemia against those of healthy blood donors.

The immunoSEQ assay at survey resolution was applied to genomic DNA for sequencing of TCRbeta rearrangements. In the original analysis: A lowest detectable productive clonotype frequency of 2.59 x 10-5 was observed in the TCR sequencing data. Analyses included only productive TCRbeta rearrangements, meaning complete and in-frame sequences. Clonality for each sample was calculated as Simpson clonality in the immunoSEQ Analyzer version 3.0. Clones were categorized by frequency as very rare, small, medium, large (1-20%) or hyperexpanded (>20%). Generation probabilities were estimated with OLGA 1.2.3, V-gene circos plots were generated with VDJtools, specificities were searched for in VDJdb, and CDR3 motifs were identified with GLIPH. TCRdb retrieved this table from immuneACCESS and kept in-frame rearrangements only. Not all clones are present; in checked studies, unresolved V genes account for under half, and no reason is known for the remainder. The V and J calls and clone size are taken from that table; D and trimming were inferred from the DNA. The sample has 20,000 to 25,000 clones on record, roughly 65% of them singletons. Of the sample, roughly 31% falls within the top ten clones.

Buffy coats from around 37 blood donors, supplied by the Finnish Red Cross blood service, were used as healthy controls. All TCR-sequenced material derived from peripheral blood: patient blood samples and healthy donor buffy coats. Ficoll-Hypaque gradient centrifugation was used to isolate peripheral blood mononuclear cells. CD4+ cells were purified magnetically from the buffy coats of healthy controls. Genomic DNA was extracted using the Gentra Puregene Cell and Tissue kit, and a Qubit 2.0 fluorometer was used to quantify it. About this clone: Its antigen remains unidentified. There are no base qualities to consult, and no much larger clone falls within one base.

Broader findings and caveats from the paper: The data were not HLA-matched, and the relatively small sample size could explain the higher clonality seen in CD4+ compared with CD8+ T-LGLL. TRBV06-family usage was enriched among the top patient clones (8/27) compared with healthy controls (2/35). Greater clonality appeared to be present in CD4-sorted patient repertoires than in healthy CD4+ repertoires, and the difference was retained after the putative leukemic clones were removed. The main leukemic clonotypes were found to be private to each patient, although 25% of the main leukemic clonotypes were detected at low frequency in the non-leukemic repertoires of other patients.

CDR1 and CDR2 are drawn from the germline V gene: SQVTM, ANQGSEA. Taken from cysteine to phenylalanine, the CDR3 has 14 residues. The only DNA kept is the CDR3, 42 bases in frame from the first base. Germline trimming amounts to 7 bases on V and 4 bases on J, with 11 as the count of junction bases outside the gene matches. The sequenced material came from CD4+ T cells from blood buffy coats. The sequence is built from TRBV29-1 and TRBJ2-5, with 8 bases in between that match TRBD2. The clonotype was recovered from a human donor in good health. The sequenced DNA is TGCAGCGGAACATCCGGGACTAGACTAGAGACCCAGTACTTC. It codes for CSGTSGTRLETQYF.